Following are 31 T cell receptor beta chains from one sample sequenced in a study of T cells in Graves' hyperthyroidism and ophthalmopathy. There were TCR beta CDR3 regions amplified from RNA transcripts. The TCR CDR3 was amplified in a first-round RT-PCR using the HTBI primer set. In TCRdb, the multiplex PCR reads were re-called with MiXCR into one record per CDR3 protein. The sample gives tens of thousands of distinct CDR3 sequences, approximately 57% of which show up once; 2.5% to 4% is in the top ten. Sequencing was carried out using blood. These receptors were obtained from a woman between 55 and 75 years old with Graves' ophthalmopathy.

Of note for this clonotype: Given a much more abundant clone one base away, this may be a read error. V usage is TRBV18 and J usage is TRBJ1-1, with 8 bases aligning to TRBD1. The germline V gene encodes CDR1 KGHSH and CDR2 LQKENI. The CDR3 length is 14 residues. The chain's CDR3 is CASSRQGKMTGAFF. Here the CDR3 DNA reads TGTGCCAGCTCCCGACAGGGGAAGATGACTGGAGCTTTCTTT.

This clonotype has only one observation. CDR3 sequence (DNA): TGTGCCAGCAGTGAGGACTACACGAACACCGGGGAGCTGTTTTTT. It is translated as CASSEDYTNTGELFF. V and J are TRBV2 and TRBJ2-2; possibly TRBD2 for D (6 bases). The V end lost 3 bases, the J end lost 0 bases, and 8 bases lay between the germline ends. This CDR3 contains 15 residues. Per the germline V gene, CDR1 is SNHLY and CDR2 is FYNNEI.

V gene TRBV25-1 combines with J gene TRBJ2-7; possible D gene TRBD1, 5 bases. Germline V lookup: CDR1 MGHDK, CDR2 SYGVNS. Trimming stripped 0 bases from V and 0 bases from J, with 6 bases between. This CDR3 is 14 amino acids long. The CDR3 bases are TGTGCCAGCAGTGAATATGACAGCTCCTACGAGCAGTACTTC. It specifies CASSEYDSSYEQYF.

This clonotype came up many times. This chain links TRBV20-1 with TRBJ2-2; 9 positions match TRBD2. The junction had 0 bases not matched to a gene; V was cut back by 3 bases and J by 1 base. Germline V gene lookup returns CDR1 DFQATT and CDR2 SNEGSKA (reference sequence). The CDR3 sequence is 14 residues long. The CDR3 region has the DNA TGCAGTGCTAGGACTAGCGGGAACACCGGGGAGCTGTTTTTT. Translating gives CSARTSGNTGELFF.

In its sample, this clonotype was seen many times. The gene calls are TRBV5-1 and TRBJ1-2; tentatively, D is TRBD1 (5 bases). V was pared by 8 bases and J by 1 base, with 18 bases between. CDR3 length equals 15 residues. The germline CDR1 and CDR2 sequences are SGHRS and YFSETQ. CDR3 nucleotides: TGCGCCAGTAAAGACAGCACAGCTATTAACTATGGCTACACCTTC. Residues: CASKDSTAINYGYTF.

This chain connects TRBV20-1 to TRBJ2-3, with TRBD2 identical over 13 bases. The V segment lost 4 bases and the J segment 4 bases; nucleotides outside the gene matches: 8. Germline CDR1 is DFQATT and CDR2 is SNEGSKA (reference sequence). The CDR3 is made up of 16 amino acids. CDR3 nucleotide sequence: TGCAGTGCTACCTGGACTAGCGGGAGAGTTCCAGATACGCAGTATTTT. Amino acid sequence: CSATWTSGRVPDTQYF.

V gene TRBV7-2 combines with J gene TRBJ2-5, with 7 bases lining up with TRBD1. This CDR3 region has 16 residues. The V gene end was trimmed by 1 base and the J gene end by 4 bases; junction bases not matched to a gene: 9. Germline V gene lookup returns CDR1 SGHTA and CDR2 FQGNSA. The CDR3 sequence is CASSLGVTGAGETQYF. The CDR3 DNA reads TGTGCCAGCAGCTTAGGCGTAACAGGGGCGGGAGAGACCCAGTACTTC.

The genes are TRBV7-6 and TRBJ2-3, with TRBD2 matching 16 bases. The germline V gene has CDR1 SGHVS and CDR2 FNYEAQ. The CDR3 spans 16 residues. V dropped 5 bases and J dropped 4; count of bases not matched to a gene: 3. The CDR3 here is CASSHGTSGGADTQYF. The CDR3 DNA reads as TGTGCCAGCAGCCACGGGACTAGCGGGGGGGCAGATACGCAGTATTTT.

This clonotype is categorized as medium-sized. The V call is TRBV10-3, the J call TRBJ2-7, with D possibly TRBD2 on 6 matching bases. Trimming stripped 7 bases from V and 6 bases from J, with 16 bases between. CDR1 ENHRY and CDR2 SYGVKD come from the germline V gene. This CDR3 spans 13 amino acids. In DNA form, the CDR3 reads TGTGCCATCACACCGGGAGAATTCTCCGAGCAGTACTTC. It specifies CAITPGEFSEQYF.

Ten or more counts support this clonotype. V usage is TRBV7-2 and J usage is TRBJ2-5, with a weak D call TRBD2 (6 bases). V was clipped by 1 base and J by 4 bases, with 7 bases between them. Germline V gene lookup returns CDR1 SGHTA and CDR2 FQGNSA. CDR3 length: 13 amino acids. This chain's CDR3 is CASSLVLAETQYF. The CDR3 DNA follows: TGTGCCAGCAGCTTAGTACTAGCAGAGACCCAGTACTTC. The whole variable domain, filled in from reference TRBV7-2 and TRBJ2-5, reads GAGVSQSPSNKVTEKGKDVELRCDPISGHTALYWYRQSLGQGLEFLIYFQGNSAPDKSGLPSDRFSAERTGGSVSTLTIQRTQQEDSAVYLCASSLVLAETQYFGPGTRLLVL.

The chain is built from TRBV5-6 and TRBJ1-2; TRBD1 matches at 7 bases. Per germline, CDR1 SGHDT and CDR2 YYEEEE. The CDR3 covers 16 residues. Germline trimming cut 0 bases from V and 5 bases from J; bases unmatched to any gene: 10. The CDR3 DNA sequence: TGTGCCAGCAGCTTGGGGATTGACGGGACAGATTATGGCTACACCTTC. This codes for CASSLGIDGTDYGYTF.

The V and J genes are TRBV18 and TRBJ2-3, with D maybe TRBD1 (5 bases). The J call may not be correct, given that the DNA end is closer to TRBJ1-5. The CDR3 covers 11 residues. The germline gives CDR1 KGHSH, CDR2 LQKENI. CDR3 coding DNA: TGTGCCAGCTCACCGACAGATACGCAGCATTTT. Translating gives CASSPTDTQHF.

The chain couples TRBV14 to TRBJ2-5; unclear D gene. The CDR3 has 15 amino acids. V was clipped by 1 base and J by 5 bases, with 14 bases between them. Germline-derived CDR1 and CDR2 are SGHDN and FVKESK. In DNA form, the CDR3 reads TGTGCCAGCAGCCAAGTAAGAGGTCACGGGGAGACCCAGTACTTC. Its translation: CASSQVRGHGETQYF. The whole variable domain, remainder taken from reference TRBV14 and TRBJ2-5, is EAGVTQFPSHSVIEKGQTVTLRCDPISGHDNLYWYRRVMGKEIKFLLHFVKESKQDESGMPNNRFLAERTGGTYSTLKVQPAELEDSGVYFCASSQVRGHGETQYFGPGTRLLVL.

The rearrangement joins TRBV2 to TRBJ2-7, with 7 bases that match TRBD2. Germline-derived CDR1 and CDR2 are SNHLY and FYNNEI. V dropped 6 bases and J dropped 4; count of bases not matched to a gene: 6. CDR3 length: 13 residues. CDR3 in DNA: TGTGCCAGCAGCAGACTAGCAGAGTACGAGCAGTACGTC. Protein product: CASSRLAEYEQYV.

V and J are TRBV7-9 and TRBJ2-7; 9 bases are shared with TRBD1. Trimming at V came to 2 bases and at J to 4 bases, leaving 6 bases not matched to a gene. Germline V gene sequence: CDR1 SEHNR, CDR2 FQNEAQ (reference sequence). The CDR3 runs 15 residues. The CDR3 spells CASSLSGTGRYEQYF. The CDR3 DNA reads as TGTGCCAGCAGCTTAAGCGGGACAGGGAGGTACGAGCAGTACTTC.

This clonotype occurred many times. This chain links TRBV5-4 with TRBJ1-1; no clear D. The CDR3 covers 13 residues. The V gene lost 4 bases and the J gene lost 0 bases, with 7 bases spanning the gap. Germline values: CDR1 SGHNT, CDR2 YYREEE (reference sequence). The DNA of the CDR3 is TGTGCCAGCAGCGCACAGATGAACACTGAAGCTTTCTTT. Translation: CASSAQMNTEAFF.

This clonotype is medium-sized (0.01 to 0.1%) by share. CDR3 in DNA: TGCAGTGCGACAGAAGGAAACACCATATATTTT. Amino acid sequence: CSATEGNTIYF. The rearrangement joins TRBV20-1 to TRBJ1-3; possible D gene TRBD1, 5 bases. Trimming took off 6 bases at V and 4 bases at J, with 7 bases between the two ends. CDR3 length equals 11 residues. In germline, CDR1 is DFQATT, CDR2 SNEGSKA (reference sequence).

This clonotype was picked up many times. The chain joins TRBV14 to TRBJ1-1; D gene unclear. Germline CDR1 is SGHDN and CDR2 is FVKESK. The CDR3 covers 15 residues. Trimming stripped 0 bases from V and 6 bases from J, with 14 bases between. The CDR3 coding sequence is TGTGCCAGCAGCCAAGATGAGTTTTGGAGTCCTGAAGCTTTCTTT. Encoded protein: CASSQDEFWSPEAFF. The full variable domain, its missing parts supplied by reference TRBV14 and TRBJ1-1, is EAGVTQFPSHSVIEKGQTVTLRCDPISGHDNLYWYRRVMGKEIKFLLHFVKESKQDESGMPNNRFLAERTGGTYSTLKVQPAELEDSGVYFCASSQDEFWSPEAFFGQGTRLTVV.

This chain uses TRBV5-1 with TRBJ2-5; D possibly matches TRBD1 or TRBD2 (5 bases each). Germline V gene lookup returns CDR1 SGHRS and CDR2 YFSETQ. CDR3 length: 16 amino acids. Deletions cut 1 base from V and 1 base from J, with 14 bases between. The DNA of the CDR3 is TGCGCCAGCAGCTTGTGGCCTAGAGGGGTCCAAGAGACCCAGTACTTC. This encodes CASSLWPRGVQETQYF.

This chain uses TRBV19 with TRBJ1-5; TRBD1 might be the D (5 bases). CDR3 length: 15 amino acids. Trimming took off 1 base at V and 7 bases at J, with 14 bases between the two ends. CDR1 is LNHDA and CDR2 is SQIVND in the germline V gene (reference sequence). This CDR3 reads CASSIAPGLRQPQHF. The DNA of the CDR3 is TGTGCCAGTAGTATAGCACCAGGGTTGCGCCAGCCCCAGCATTTT.

Regarding this clonotype: The missing conserved phenylalanine or tryptophan at the end of this CDR3 makes a read error likely. The chain employs TRBV20-1 and TRBJ2-3; 7 nucleotides match TRBD2. The CDR3 extends over 15 amino acids. V lost 3 bases to trimming and J lost 6 bases; unmatched junction nucleotides: 12. Germline V gene lookup returns CDR1 DFQATT and CDR2 SNEGSKA (reference sequence). The CDR3 DNA is TGCAGTGCTAGTCGGGCGGGAGCCCTCCCGGATACGCAGTATTCT. The encoded protein is CSASRAGALPDTQYS.

Judged by abundance, this clonotype is medium-sized. CDR3 coding DNA: TGTGCCAGCAGCAGACGTAATGAGCAGTTCTTC. This translates into CASSRRNEQFF. The chain recombines TRBV7-8 with TRBJ2-1; the D is unclear. The CDR3 runs 11 residues. The V gene lost 5 bases and the J gene lost 7 bases, with 6 bases spanning the gap. Germline V gives CDR1 SGHVS, CDR2 FQNEAQ.

V usage is TRBV28 and J usage is TRBJ2-1; D not certain. CDR3 size: 15 residues. The germline V gene has CDR1 MDHEN and CDR2 SYDVKM. With 1 base removed from V and 3 bases from J, the gap between germline ends came to 10 bases. CDR3 sequence reads: CASSLLAERYNEQFF. CDR3 DNA sequence: TGTGCCAGCAGTTTATTGGCGGAGCGCTACAATGAGCAGTTCTTC. Based on the CDR3 plus reference TRBV28 and TRBJ2-1, the full variable domain is DVKVTQSSRYLVKRTGEKVFLECVQDMDHENMFWYRQDPGLGLRLIYFSYDVKMKEKGDIPEGYSVSREKKERFSLILESASTNQTSMYLCASSLLAERYNEQFFGPGTRLTVL.

Details on this clonotype: One junction end disagrees with the germline gene, perhaps due to a read error. The chain employs TRBV5-1 and TRBJ2-1; TRBD2 matches 16 bases. The CDR3 loop spans 20 amino acids. Looked up from germline, CDR1 is SGHRS and CDR2 is YFSETQ. The CDR3 DNA follows: TGTGCCAGCAGCGCCTTACTGGGACTAGCGGGAGGGAGCTCCTACAATGAGCAGTTCTTC. Its translation: CASSALLGLAGGSSYNEQFF.

In this sample, this clonotype turned up many times. This chain links TRBV5-1 with TRBJ1-4, with D tentatively TRBD1 (5 bases). Trimming took off 0 bases at V and 11 bases at J, with 20 bases between the two ends. The CDR3 is 16 amino acids. The germline V gene encodes CDR1 SGHRS and CDR2 YFSETQ. As DNA, the CDR3 is TGCGCCAGCAGCTTGGACGGGACCTCCCAAGGAGAGAAACTGTTTTTT. Translated, it gives CASSLDGTSQGEKLFF.

The sample holds many counts of this clonotype. The gene calls are TRBV7-2 and TRBJ1-1, with 8 bases matching TRBD1. CDR1 and CDR2 from the germline V gene are SGHTA and FQGNSA. The CDR3 sequence is 17 residues long. Trimming took 6 bases from V and 4 from J; bases not matched to a gene: 16. CDR3 loop: CASRRGQGLRMGTEAFF. DNA of the CDR3: TGTGCCAGCAGACGAGGACAGGGCTTAAGAATGGGCACTGAAGCTTTCTTT.

This clonotype was counted at least ten times. V and J are TRBV2 and TRBJ1-1; D is perhaps TRBD1 (5 bases). Germline V gene sequence: CDR1 SNHLY, CDR2 FYNNEI. This CDR3 spans 14 amino acids. V was pared by 4 bases and J by 5 bases, with 14 bases between. CDR3 in amino acids: CASSVSRVRTEAFF. CDR3 DNA: TGTGCCAGCAGTGTGTCCAGGGTAAGGACTGAAGCTTTCTTT.

The gene calls are TRBV9 and TRBJ1-1, with D maybe TRBD1 (5 bases). Germline lookup yields CDR1 SGDLS and CDR2 YYNGEE. The CDR3 consists of 13 residues. The V and J ends lost 0 bases and 6 bases respectively, with 9 bases between them. CDR3 loop: CASSVGRGAEAFF. Written as DNA, the CDR3 is TGTGCCAGCAGCGTAGGGAGGGGAGCTGAAGCTTTCTTT.

This clonotype came up a few times. This chain links TRBV12-3 or TRBV12-4 with TRBJ1-4, with 8 bases identical to TRBD1. V trimming: 5 bases; J trimming: 7 bases; junction bases outside the gene matches: 3. The CDR3 loop spans 13 amino acids. The CDR3 sequence: CASSRTGSEKLFF. The CDR3 DNA sequence: TGTGCCAGCAGTCGGACAGGGAGTGAAAAACTGTTTTTT.

This clonotype has a count of ten or more. The chain links TRBV27 to TRBJ2-2; no firm D call. V was trimmed by 2 bases and J by 6 bases, leaving 13 bases between them. The CDR3 spans 15 residues. Germline V lookup: CDR1 MNHEY, CDR2 SMNVEV (reference sequence). Written as DNA, the CDR3 is TGTGCCAGCAGTTTAAACGGAAGCCCACCCGGGGAGCTGTTTTTT. The encoded protein is CASSLNGSPPGELFF.

The chain employs TRBV5-4 and TRBJ2-2; no firm D call. The germline V gene encodes CDR1 SGHNT and CDR2 YYREEE (reference sequence). Trimming shortened V by 0 bases and J by 7 bases, and 4 bases separated the two germline ends. This CDR3 has 12 amino acids. The chain's CDR3 is CASSLGRGELFF. For the CDR3, the DNA is TGTGCCAGCAGCTTGGGTCGCGGGGAGCTGTTTTTT.